This T cell receptor beta chain emerged from a study of CD8+ T cells in alopecia areata. The authors sorted CD4+ and CD8+ T cells from PBMCs. This clone was observed a single time. No DNA is shown, since the ends of the CDR3 on it are uncertain; the CDR3 is the one TCRdb lists. Extraction of RNA preceded its reverse transcription into cDNA, which served as the sequencing template. Profiled with immunoSEQ multiplex PCR; TCRdb holds only in-frame clones, not every one. Found here are some 110,000 clones, about 60% of them singletons; the top ten hold 2.8%. The CDR3 length is 14 residues, termini included. Germline V gives CDR1 SNHLY, CDR2 FYNNEI.

Sequencing was carried out using CD4+ T cells sorted from blood. This sequence joins TRBV2 and TRBJ1-6. This clonotype originated in a human donor in good health. CDR3 region: CATSSGQSNSPLHF.